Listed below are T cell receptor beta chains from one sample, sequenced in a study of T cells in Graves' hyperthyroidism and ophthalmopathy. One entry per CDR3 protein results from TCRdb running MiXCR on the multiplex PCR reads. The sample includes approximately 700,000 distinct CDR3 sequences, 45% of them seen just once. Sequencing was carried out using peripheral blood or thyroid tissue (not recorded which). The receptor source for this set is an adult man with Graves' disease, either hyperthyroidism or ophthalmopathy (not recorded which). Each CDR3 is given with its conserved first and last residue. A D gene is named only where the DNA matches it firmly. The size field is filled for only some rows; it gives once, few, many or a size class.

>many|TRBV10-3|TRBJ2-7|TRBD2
TGTGCCGTGGGCTCTAGCGGGAGATTCTACGAGCAGTACTTC
CAVGSSGRFYEQYF
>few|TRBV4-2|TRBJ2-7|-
TGTGCCAGCAGCCAAGGTTTAAGCGGAACCTACGAGCAGTACTTC
CASSQGLSGTYEQYF
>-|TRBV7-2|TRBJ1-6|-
TGTGCCAGCAGCATAAACCCAAGGACCTCGGCTAATTCACCCCTCCACTTT
CASSINPRTSANSPLHF
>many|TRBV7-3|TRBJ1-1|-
TGTGCCAGCAGCCCGGAGCTAAACACTGAAGCTTTCTTT
CASSPELNTEAFF
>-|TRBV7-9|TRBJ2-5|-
TGTGCCAGCAGCTTAGCACTCGCGAGTGAGACCCAGTACTTC
CASSLALASETQYF
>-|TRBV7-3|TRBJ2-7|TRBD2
TGTGCCAGCAGCTACCCTGAACTAGCGGGCCTGAACTACGAGCAGTACTTC
CASSYPELAGLNYEQYF
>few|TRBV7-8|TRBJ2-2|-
TGTGCCAGCAGCTTATGGGGGGCGAACACCGGGGAGCTGTTTTTT
CASSLWGANTGELFF
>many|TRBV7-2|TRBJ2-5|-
TGTGCCAGCAGCCAATTCGTTGAAGAGACCCAGTACTTC
CASSQFVEETQYF
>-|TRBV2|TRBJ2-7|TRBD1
TGTGCCAGCAGCTTAGGAGGGGGACAGGTCAACGAGCGGTACTTC
CASSLGGGQVNERYF
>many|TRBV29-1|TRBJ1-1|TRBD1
TGCAGCGTTGTAGGGACAGGGAATGAAGCTTTCTTT
CSVVGTGNEAFF
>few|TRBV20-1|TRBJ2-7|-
TGCAGTGCTAGAGCTCCCCGGGGGCTGACCTACGAGCAGTACTTC
CSARAPRGLTYEQYF
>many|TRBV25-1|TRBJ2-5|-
TGTGCCAGCAGTGGGACACTGTACCAAGAGACCCAGTACTTC
CASSGTLYQETQYF
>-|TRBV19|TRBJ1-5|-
TGTGCCAGTAGTATCGCTCCGGAACAGCCCCAGCATTTT
CASSIAPEQPQHF
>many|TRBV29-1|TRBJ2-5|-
TGCAGCGTTGGGGCGTTACAAGAGACCCAGTACTTC
CSVGALQETQYF
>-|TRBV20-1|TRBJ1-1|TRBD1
TGCAGTGCTAGAGACTATTACAGGGGGTTAGCTTTCTTT
CSARDYYRGLAFF
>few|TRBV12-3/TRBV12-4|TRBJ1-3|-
TGTGCCAGCAGTTCCCAGGGCCTCTCTGGAAACACCATATATTTT
CASSSQGLSGNTIYF
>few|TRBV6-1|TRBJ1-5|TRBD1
TGTGCCAGCAGTGATTGGACAGGGGGTAATCAGCCCCAGCATTTT
CASSDWTGGNQPQHF
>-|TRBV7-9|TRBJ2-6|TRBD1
TGTGCCAGCAGCTTAGTGGGACAGGGGTCGGCTGGGGCCAACGTCCTGACTTTC
CASSLVGQGSAGANVLTF
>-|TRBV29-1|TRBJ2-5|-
TGCAGCTTGGACCGGCAAGAGACCCAGTACTTC
CSLDRQETQYF
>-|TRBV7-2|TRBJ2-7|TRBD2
TGTGCCAGCAGTTTCGGGGGGGCGCGAACTTCCTTC
CASSFGGARTSF
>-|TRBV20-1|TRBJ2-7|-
TGCAGTGCGACCGATATGAAATCCGAGCAGTACTTC
CSATDMKSEQYF
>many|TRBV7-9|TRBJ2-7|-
TGTGCCAGCAGCTGGCCCCCCGGCGAGCAGTACTTC
CASSWPPGEQYF
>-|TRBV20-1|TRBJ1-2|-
TGCAGTGCTAGAGATCCGCAGCAGAAAATCGGCTACACCTTC
CSARDPQQKIGYTF
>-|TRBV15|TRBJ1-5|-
TGTGCAACCGGGACCCCACCTCAGCCCCAGCATTTT
CATGTPPQPQHF
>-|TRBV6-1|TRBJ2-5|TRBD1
TGTGCCATCAGTGACCGGGACAGAAATCAAGAGACCCAGTACTTC
CAISDRDRNQETQYF
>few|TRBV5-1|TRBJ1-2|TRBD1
TGCGCCAGCAGCTTTGGGCCGACAGGGGACGGCTACACCTTC
CASSFGPTGDGYTF